The clone carrying this TCR beta chain was seen only a few times. The entry originates in a study of PD-L1 blockade in urothelial cancer. Regarding time point: pretreatment peripheral blood. Assay: immunoSEQ multiplex PCR; the TCRdb copy retains only in-frame clones and omits some. This table has 70,000 or so clones, 90% appearing once. Per the germline V gene, CDR1 is GTSNPN and CDR2 is SVGIG (reference sequence). V dropped 3 bases and J dropped 3; count of bases not matched to a gene: 6. The CDR3 totals 15 residues. This chain joins TRBV30 and TRBJ1-5; 9 nucleotides agree with TRBD1. The TCR originated in a man between 65 and 85 years old with urothelial cancer. This sample comprised PBMCs, obtained around atezolizumab (anti-PD-L1) treatment. In nucleotides, the CDR3 is TGTGCCTGGAGGATCGGGACAGGGAACAATCAGCCCCAGCATTTT. Translating gives CAWRIGTGNNQPQHF.